This T cell receptor (beta chain) originates from a study of blood T cell repertoires in COVID-19. Overall study: Acute and convalescent COVID-19 specimens originated in the United States, Italy and Spain. Sources were T cells, B-cell-depleted T cells, or PBMCs; the material itself was cDNA or gDNA.

The CDR3 covers 16 residues. V was clipped by 5 bases and J by 2 bases; unmatched bases: 6. From germline, CDR1 is SGHTA and CDR2 FQGNSA. In the authors' methods: Nucleated cell number was recorded as an estimate derived from reference gene primer amplification. Sequencing used immunoSEQ multiplex PCR; TCRdb keeps in-frame clones, though not all of them. Clone size and the V and J calls come from that table; the DNA yielded D and trimming. Of 250,000 or so clones listed, 75% to 90% are singletons. The sequence was obtained from a woman aged 40-49 years who had recovered from COVID-19. What was sequenced was peripheral blood. The gene calls are TRBV7-2 and TRBJ2-1; 10 bases line up with TRBD2. The CDR3 sequence: CASSPLAGVPYNEQFF. The CDR3 DNA sequence: TGTGCCAGCAGCCCCCTAGCGGGAGTACCCTACAATGAGCAGTTCTTC. Drawing the rest from reference TRBV7-2 and TRBJ2-1, the complete variable domain is GAGVSQSPSNKVTEKGKDVELRCDPISGHTALYWYRQSLGQGLEFLIYFQGNSAPDKSGLPSDRFSAERTGGSVSTLTIQRTQQEDSAVYLCASSPLAGVPYNEQFFGPGTRLTVL.